This paragraph covers one TCR beta chain sequence. The data belong to a study of cytomegalovirus exposure and HLA in healthy donors. Primers included in the PCR were 60 Vbeta and 13 Jbeta primers. Clones were read by immunoSEQ multiplex PCR, and TCRdb kept only the in-frame ones, dropping some. The sample contains about 140,000 clones, 75% of which appear only once. Germline values: CDR1 SEHNR, CDR2 FQNEAQ (reference sequence). Trimming took 5 bases from V and 0 from J, leaving 11 bases between them. The CDR3 covers 15 residues. Sequencing input: PBMCs. The sequence came from a middle-aged man in good health and CMV-seronegative. This chain joins TRBV7-9 and TRBJ2-1; D is undetermined. The CDR3 coding sequence is TGTGCCAGCAGCCGAATATTGAGCTCCTACAATGAGCAGTTCTTC. It encodes CASSRILSSYNEQFF.